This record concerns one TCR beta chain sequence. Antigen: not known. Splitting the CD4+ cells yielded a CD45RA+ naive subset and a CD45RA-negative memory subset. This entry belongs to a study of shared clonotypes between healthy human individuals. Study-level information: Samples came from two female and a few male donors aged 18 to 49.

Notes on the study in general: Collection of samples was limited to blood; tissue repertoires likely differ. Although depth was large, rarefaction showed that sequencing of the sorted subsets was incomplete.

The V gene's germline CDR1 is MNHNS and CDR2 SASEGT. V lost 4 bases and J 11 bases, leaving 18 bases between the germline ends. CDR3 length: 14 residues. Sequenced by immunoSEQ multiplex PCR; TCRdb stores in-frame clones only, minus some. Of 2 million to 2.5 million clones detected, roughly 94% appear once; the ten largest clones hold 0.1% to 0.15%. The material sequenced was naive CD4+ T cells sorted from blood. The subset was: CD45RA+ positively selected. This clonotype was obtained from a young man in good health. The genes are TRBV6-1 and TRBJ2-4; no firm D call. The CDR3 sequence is CASSAPSTTSVQYF. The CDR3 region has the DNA TGTGCCAGCAGTGCCCCGTCAACCACCTCCGTTCAGTACTTC.